The clone carrying this T cell receptor beta chain has at least ten counts. Its antigen is not known. With a J-beta primer mix and a sample-barcoded 5' primer, a second PCR ran about 6 to 11 cycles. TCRdb called the 5' RACE reads again in MiXCR, with one record for every CDR3 protein. The sample records 600,000 or so distinct CDR3 sequences, about 30% being singletons. This record belongs to a study of blood T cells in healthy people across ages. General observations from the study: Nothing was known about donor CMV status, and this possibly confounded expanded clonotype changes. Researchers deemed the diversity estimates from one million T cells underestimates. A roughly linear fall in TCR beta diversity per million T cells was seen with increasing age.

The CDR3 consists of 13 residues. CDR1 is SGHRS and CDR2 is YFSETQ in the germline V gene. V lost 0 bases to trimming and J lost 5 bases, with 9 bases between them. Sequences were obtained from blood. The V call is TRBV5-1, the J call TRBJ2-7; D is uncertain. The sequence came from a woman older than 75 in good health. The CDR3 bases are TGCGCCAGCAGCTTGGATGAGACGCACGAGCAGTACTTC. This translates into CASSLDETHEQYF.